One and the same sample provided the 21 T cell receptor beta chains below, sequenced in a study of cytomegalovirus exposure and HLA in healthy donors. Researchers ran the PCR with 60 Vbeta and 13 Jbeta primers. The method was immunoSEQ multiplex PCR; TCRdb's version includes in-frame clones alone and lacks a portion of them. The table includes 100,000 to 150,000 clones, around four fifths detected once. Sequenced: PBMCs. The receptor source for this set is a male donor in good health and CMV-seropositive.

V gene TRBV28 combines with J gene TRBJ1-3; D gene unclear. Trimming pared 5 bases from V and 2 bases from J, leaving 13 bases between. This CDR3 has 15 amino acids. Germline V CDR1 and CDR2: MDHEN, SYDVKM. The chain's CDR3 is CASSPRGNAGNTIYF. Here the CDR3 DNA reads TGTGCCAGCAGTCCACGGGGTAATGCTGGAAACACCATATATTTT.

The chain couples TRBV27 to TRBJ2-1, with 8 bases matching TRBD1. This CDR3 region has 15 residues. Germline V gene data show CDR1 as MNHEY and CDR2 as SMNVEV (reference sequence). V was clipped by 5 bases and J by 4 bases; unmatched bases: 7. The CDR3 protein is CASSQRQGAYNEQFF. CDR3 DNA: TGTGCCAGCAGTCAAAGGCAGGGGGCTTACAATGAGCAGTTCTTC.

The V gene is TRBV7-9, the J gene TRBJ1-6; possible D gene TRBD1, 5 bases. Trimming removed 5 bases from V and 10 bases from J, with 18 bases in between. The CDR3 spans 15 residues. Germline V gene sequence: CDR1 SEHNR, CDR2 FQNEAQ (reference sequence). Written as DNA, the CDR3 is TGTGCCAGCAGCGTTGGCCCAGGGCCTCAGTCACCCCTCCACTTT. It translates to CASSVGPGPQSPLHF.

The V gene is TRBV6-6, the J gene TRBJ2-3, with TRBD1 matching over 9 bases. Germline CDR1 and CDR2: MNHNY and SVGAGI (reference sequence). J gave up 4 bases and V 11 bases, and 10 bases lay outside the gene matches. The CDR3 has 14 residues. The CDR3 coding sequence is TGTGCCGCTTGTCGGACAGGGGAGTCAGATACGCAGTATTTT. Its protein is CAACRTGESDTQYF.

The chain is built from TRBV7-2 and TRBJ2-7, with D unclear. CDR3 length: 13 residues. CDR1 and CDR2 from the germline V gene are SGHTA and FQGNSA. The V end lost 10 bases, the J end lost 2 bases, and 15 bases lay between the germline ends. CDR3 sequence reads: CATSLATTYEQYF. As DNA, the CDR3 is TGTGCCACCAGTTTAGCTACTACCTACGAGCAGTACTTC.

The genes are TRBV7-9 and TRBJ2-2; weak D call: TRBD2 (6 bases). The CDR3 runs to 15 residues. CDR1 SEHNR and CDR2 FQNEAQ come from the germline V gene (reference sequence). Trimming took off 7 bases at V and 5 bases at J, with 17 bases between the two ends. The CDR3 DNA is TGTGCCAGCAAAGGGGTCCGGGAGAGGACCGGGGAGCTGTTTTTT. This gives the protein CASKGVRERTGELFF.

V is TRBV6-5 and J is TRBJ2-1, with 11 bases that match TRBD2. Unmatched junction bases numbered 3, after V lost 5 bases and J lost 3 bases. CDR3 length: 15 amino acids. Germline loops: CDR1 MNHEY, CDR2 SVGAGI. The CDR3 spells CASSPTSGSYNEQFF. CDR3 in DNA: TGTGCCAGCAGTCCTACTAGCGGGAGCTACAATGAGCAGTTCTTC.

The rearrangement uses TRBV19 and TRBJ1-6; TRBD1 agrees at 7 bases. Germline V gene data show CDR1 as LNHDA and CDR2 as SQIVND (reference sequence). V was clipped by 4 bases and J by 6 bases; unmatched bases: 6. The CDR3 extends over 15 amino acids. The CDR3 reads CASSTRTGPNSPLHF. DNA for the CDR3: TGTGCCAGTAGTACCAGGACAGGTCCTAATTCACCCCTCCACTTT.

This clone was detected a few times. The rearrangement links TRBV18 to TRBJ1-1; D call uncertain. The CDR3 loop spans 12 amino acids. Germline lookup yields CDR1 KGHSH and CDR2 LQKENI. The ends were cut back, 6 bases at V and 5 bases at J, with 10 bases in the middle. As DNA, the CDR3 is TGTGCCAGCTCGGAGAGTGGGACTGAAGCTTTCTTT. It codes for CASSESGTEAFF.

The chain is built from TRBV5-1 and TRBJ2-2; TRBD2 agrees at 9 bases. The germline V gene encodes CDR1 SGHRS and CDR2 YFSETQ. After removal of 2 bases from V and 4 bases from J, the junction contained 3 bases not matched to a gene. The CDR3 loop spans 15 amino acids. CDR3 protein: CASSLAGGRTGELFF. The CDR3 DNA reads TGCGCCAGCAGCTTAGCGGGAGGTCGCACCGGGGAGCTGTTTTTT.

This chain joins TRBV7-9 and TRBJ2-6; 11 nucleotides agree with TRBD1. Trimming took 5 bases from V and 2 from J; bases not matched to a gene: 5. This CDR3 spans 17 amino acids. The germline V gene encodes CDR1 SEHNR and CDR2 FQNEAQ (reference sequence). CDR3 bases: TGTGCCAGCAGCCCGGACAGGGGGCGGCCTGGGGCCAACGTCCTGACTTTC. This translates into CASSPDRGRPGANVLTF.

The rearrangement uses TRBV10-1 and TRBJ2-3; 7 nucleotides agree with TRBD2. Per germline, CDR1 WNHNN and CDR2 SYGVQD (reference sequence). The CDR3 length is 21 residues. Trimming removed 8 bases from V and 2 bases from J; junction bases left unmatched: 28. The CDR3 bases are TGCGCCAGCTGCACAGTACCCCCGAGTTGGGAGGGGAAACGGTACACAGATACGCAGTATTTT. The encoded protein is CASCTVPPSWEGKRYTDTQYF.

This clone was seen only a few times. CDR3 in DNA: TGTGCCAGCAGTCGCCCCGGGGAGAACTATGGCTACACCTTC. This encodes CASSRPGENYGYTF. The chain employs TRBV6-5 and TRBJ1-2, with D unresolved. V was trimmed by 5 bases and J by 2 bases, leaving 12 bases between them. The germline CDR1 and CDR2 sequences are MNHEY and SVGAGI. The CDR3 sequence is 14 residues long.

The CDR3: CASSHSAGQHPSYEQYF. DNA for the CDR3: TGTGCCAGCAGTCACTCGGCGGGACAGCATCCTTCCTACGAGCAGTACTTC. The chain is built from TRBV9 and TRBJ2-7; tentatively, D is TRBD1 (7 bases). This CDR3 contains 17 residues. Germline V gene sequence: CDR1 SGDLS, CDR2 YYNGEE. The V end lost 5 bases, the J end lost 1 base, and 22 bases lay between the germline ends.

This rearrangement joins TRBV10-3 to TRBJ2-1; 12 nucleotides line up with TRBD2. Germline-derived CDR1 and CDR2 are ENHRY and SYGVKD. The CDR3 spans 18 residues. The ends lost 6 bases at V and 8 bases at J; junction bases unmatched: 17. The CDR3 loop reads CAIRSTSGGPPLRDEQFF. CDR3 coding DNA: TGTGCCATCAGGTCGACTAGCGGGGGCCCCCCGCTTAGGGATGAGCAGTTCTTC.

V is TRBV11-2 and J is TRBJ2-7; 8 nucleotides agree with TRBD2. Germline CDR1 reads SGHAT; CDR2 reads FQNNGV. The CDR3 is made up of 16 amino acids. The J segment lost 2 bases and the V segment lost 1 base, leaving 7 bases of the junction unmatched. CDR3 in amino acids: CASSLVPGLVTYEQYF. CDR3 DNA sequence: TGTGCCAGCAGCTTAGTCCCGGGACTAGTCACCTACGAGCAGTACTTC.

The rearrangement links TRBV25-1 to TRBJ2-1; D may be TRBD2 (6 bases). V was pared by 1 base and J by 7 bases, with 20 bases between. Germline loops: CDR1 MGHDK, CDR2 SYGVNS. This CDR3 is 17 amino acids long. The CDR3 loop reads CASSESGTGEWFNEQFF. The CDR3, as DNA: TGTGCCAGCAGTGAATCCGGGACGGGGGAATGGTTTAATGAGCAGTTCTTC.

This chain connects TRBV5-1 to TRBJ2-7; weak D call: TRBD1 (5 bases). The length of the CDR3 is 13 residues. CDR1 SGHRS and CDR2 YFSETQ come from the germline V gene. V was shortened by 0 bases and J by 4 bases, with 8 bases between the two germline ends. This CDR3 reads CASSLEGAYEQYF. In DNA, the CDR3 is TGCGCCAGCAGCTTGGAAGGGGCTTACGAGCAGTACTTC.

The V call is TRBV4-3, the J call TRBJ2-7, with 7 nucleotides matching TRBD1. This CDR3 contains 13 residues. V trimming: 6 bases; J trimming: 4 bases; junction bases outside the gene matches: 6. Germline CDR1 reads LGHNA; CDR2 reads YSLEER. This CDR3 is CASSPTGKYEQYF. In nucleotides, the CDR3 is TGCGCCAGCAGTCCGACAGGGAAGTACGAGCAGTACTTC.

The genes are TRBV28 and TRBJ1-2; 11 bases map to TRBD1. V lost 6 bases, J lost 2 bases, and 5 bases stayed unmatched. CDR3 length: 15 amino acids. The germline CDR1 and CDR2 sequences are MDHEN and SYDVKM. Here the CDR3 DNA reads TGTGCCAGCAGGGGACAGGGGGAGGAAAACTATGGCTACACCTTC. Translating it yields CASRGQGEENYGYTF.

This clone has just a few counts. V is TRBV11-2 and J is TRBJ2-3, with D possibly TRBD2 on 5 matching bases. The CDR3 length is 15 residues. Germline V gives CDR1 SGHAT, CDR2 FQNNGV. Trimming cost V 3 bases and J 2 bases, with 12 bases left between them. The CDR3 sequence is CASSLGSVSTDTQYF. CDR3 sequence (DNA): TGTGCCAGCAGCTTGGGTAGCGTATCCACAGATACGCAGTATTTT.